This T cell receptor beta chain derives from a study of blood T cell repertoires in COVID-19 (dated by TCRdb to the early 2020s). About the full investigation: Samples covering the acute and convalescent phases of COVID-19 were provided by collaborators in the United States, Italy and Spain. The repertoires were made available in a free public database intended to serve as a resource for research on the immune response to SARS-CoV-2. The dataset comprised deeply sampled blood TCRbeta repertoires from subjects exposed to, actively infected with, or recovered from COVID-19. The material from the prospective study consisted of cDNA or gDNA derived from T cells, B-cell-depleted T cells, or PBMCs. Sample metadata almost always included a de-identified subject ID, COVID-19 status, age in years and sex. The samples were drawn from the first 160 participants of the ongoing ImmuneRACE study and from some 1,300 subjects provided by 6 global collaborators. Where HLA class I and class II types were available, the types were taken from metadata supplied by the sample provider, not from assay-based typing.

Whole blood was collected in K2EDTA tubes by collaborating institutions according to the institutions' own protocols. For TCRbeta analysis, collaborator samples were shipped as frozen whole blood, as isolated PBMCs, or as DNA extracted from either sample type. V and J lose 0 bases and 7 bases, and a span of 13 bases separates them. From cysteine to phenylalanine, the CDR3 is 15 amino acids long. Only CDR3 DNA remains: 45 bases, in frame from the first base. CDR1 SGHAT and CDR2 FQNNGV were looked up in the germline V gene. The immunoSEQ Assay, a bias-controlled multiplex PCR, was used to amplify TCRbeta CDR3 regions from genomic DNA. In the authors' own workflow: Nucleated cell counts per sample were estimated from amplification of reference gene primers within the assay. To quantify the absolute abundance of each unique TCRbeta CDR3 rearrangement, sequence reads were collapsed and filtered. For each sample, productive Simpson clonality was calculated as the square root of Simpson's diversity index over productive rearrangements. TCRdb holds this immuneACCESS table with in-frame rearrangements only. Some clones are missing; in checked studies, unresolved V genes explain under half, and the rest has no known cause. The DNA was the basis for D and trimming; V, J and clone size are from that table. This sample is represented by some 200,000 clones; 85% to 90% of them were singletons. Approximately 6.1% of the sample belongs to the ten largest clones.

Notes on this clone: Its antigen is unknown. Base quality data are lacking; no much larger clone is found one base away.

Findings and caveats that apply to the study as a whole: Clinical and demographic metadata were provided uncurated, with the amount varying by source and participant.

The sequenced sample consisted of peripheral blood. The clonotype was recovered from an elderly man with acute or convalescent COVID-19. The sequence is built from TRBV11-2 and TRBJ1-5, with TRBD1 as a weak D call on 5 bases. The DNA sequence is TGTGCCAGCAGCTTAGATACGGGGGTTCGACAGCCCCAGCATTTT. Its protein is CASSLDTGVRQPQHF.